This record covers a single T cell receptor (beta chain). This clone was detected only once. Its target antigen remains unknown. No base quality values were provided; no much bigger clone lies one nucleotide off. The CDR3 regions of human TCRbeta chains were analyzed by immunosequencing. Turning to the authors' computational methods: Repertoire TCRs were checked for matches against a reference library of SARS-CoV-2-specific TCRs that had been generated using the MIRA antigen-specificity platform. Breadth meant the fraction of unique TCRs that were SARS-CoV-2-associated, whereas depth meant the fraction of total T cells that were SARS-CoV-2-associated. Using the MIRA data, each spike-specific TCR was assigned both to the spike region to which the TCR was reactive and to a CD4 or CD8 class. Log10-transformed breadth and depth values were compared by one-way ANOVA with Sidak's multiple comparisons tests. TCRdb mirrors the immuneACCESS table, restricted to in-frame sequences. Some clones are absent from its copies; in checked studies, under half trace to an unresolved V gene, and the reason for the others is unknown. That table supplies the V and J calls and clone size; D and trimming were determined from the DNA. For this sample the table gives roughly 140,000 clones, of which around four fifths were detected only once. The ten most abundant clones make up around 4.3% of the sample.

The CDR3 sequence holds 16 residues, the cysteine and phenylalanine included. Here the CDR3 DNA is all that survives: 48 bases in frame from base 1. This sample is part of a study of T cell responses to AZD1222 COVID-19 vaccine (dated by TCRdb to the early 2020s). At the level of the whole study: TCR sequencing was performed for roughly 250 trial participants, of whom 207 were given two doses of AZD1222 and some 26 were given two doses of MenACWY control vaccine. Trial participants were enrolled by age into subgroups of 18-55, 56-69 and 70-plus years, and around 150, 29 and 61 TCR-sequenced participants, respectively, were included in these subgroups.

In light of the paper, this sample's time point label describes: baseline before first vaccination. Taken with the paper, the label for treatment or condition translates to: meningococcal conjugate vaccine given as trial control. Vaccinee samples were obtained from the UK trials COV001 and COV002, which included a single-blind randomized controlled phase 2/3 trial of AZD1222 (ChAdOx1 nCoV-19) in healthy adults. For TCRbeta chain sequencing, PBMC samples were collected from trial participants at day 0 and at day 28 after the second dose. The full study reports these points: A significant rise in spike-specific TCR breadth and depth was observed after two AZD1222 doses relative to day 0 and relative to MenACWY recipients. CD4 TCRs associated with the vaccine covered the entire spike protein, and the dominant responses were in regions 160-218 and 743-854. Participants were mostly white British and included more females than males, and it was suggested by the authors that clonal diversity may have been underestimated. Reportedly, close to half of the unique spike-specific TCRs recognized epitopes lying outside the regions that are mutated in the B.1.351 and B.1.1.7 variants. Conclusions about previously exposed vaccinees are limited, since just six AZD1222 recipients were seropositive for SARS-CoV-2 at baseline. In the small 56-69-year group, the increase in depth fell short of significance, most likely because of low power. No day 14 peak-response samples were available, so repertoires were characterized only after the peak T cell response.

Rearrangement joined TRBV21-1 to TRBJ1-5; the table's D call of TRBD1 was not tested on the DNA. TRBV21-1 constitutes a pseudogene. The sequencing used peripheral blood, collected on day 0 of MenACWY control vaccination. The clonotype was recovered from an adult in good health. The encoded CDR3 is CASSKGALWSNQPQHF. The nucleotide sequence reads TGTGCCAGCAGCAAAGGGGCCCTCTGGAGCAATCAGCCCCAGCATTTT.